Each of the 14 T cell receptor beta chains below was sequenced from the same sample in a study of breast tumors, draining lymph nodes, adjacent tissues. TCRdb re-derived calls from the multiplex PCR reads in MiXCR, one entry per CDR3 protein. The sample includes roughly 130,000 distinct CDR3 sequences, 32% of them seen just once. Axillary draining lymph nodes of breast cancer patients supplied the node samples. The sequenced material came from axillary lymph node tissue. All receptors come from a female donor with breast cancer. Some clones in this sample may be carry-over from other donors' samples.

This clonotype showed up many times. The V call is TRBV6-1, the J call TRBJ1-4, with TRBD1 as a possible D gene (5 bases). Germline V gives CDR1 MNHNS, CDR2 SASEGT. V gave up 0 bases and J gave up 0 bases, with 20 bases separating them. This CDR3 region has 20 residues. The DNA of the CDR3 is TGTGCCAGCAGTGAAGCGGGTTGGGGACTGGATGCTGCAACTAATGAAAAACTGTTTTTT. The encoded protein is CASSEAGWGLDAATNEKLFF.

This clonotype came up many times. The gene calls are TRBV20-1 and TRBJ2-1, with 14 positions matching TRBD2. V was pared by 4 bases and J by 7 bases, with 3 bases of the junction left unmatched. Germline lookup yields CDR1 DFQATT and CDR2 SNEGSKA (reference sequence). The CDR3 contains 14 residues. CDR3 sequence (DNA): TGCAGTGCTATGTGGACTAGCGGGAGGAATGAGCAGTTCTTC. The encoded protein is CSAMWTSGRNEQFF.

The chain links TRBV9 to TRBJ2-7, with 10 bases matching TRBD2. The V and J ends lost 0 bases and 9 bases, in that order; junction bases with no gene match: 9. Looked up from germline, CDR1 is SGDLS and CDR2 is YYNGEE. The CDR3 contains 15 residues. CDR3 in amino acids: CASSVGAGGRDTQYV. The DNA for the CDR3 is TGTGCCAGCAGCGTAGGAGCGGGGGGGCGAGATACGCAGTACGTC.

Ten or more counts support this clonotype. The chain couples TRBV18 to TRBJ2-7; maybe TRBD1 (5 bases). The CDR3 runs to 15 residues. Germline loops: CDR1 KGHSH, CDR2 LQKENI. The germline V and J ends were trimmed by 2 bases and 3 bases, with 14 bases remaining between them. The CDR3 region is CASSPATGEYYEQYF. CDR3 sequence (DNA): TGTGCCAGCTCACCAGCAACAGGTGAATACTACGAGCAGTACTTC.

Turning to this clonotype: A read error may be the cause here, since a much bigger clone is one base away. The chain employs TRBV5-6 and TRBJ2-7, with TRBD1 matching 7 bases. Trimming cost V 4 bases and J 2 bases; bases outside gene matches: 6. In germline, CDR1 is SGHDT, CDR2 YYEEEE. The CDR3 length is 14 residues. CDR3 in amino acids: CASSLGQAAYEQYF. In nucleotides, the CDR3 is TGTGCCAGCAGCCTAGGACAGGCGGCCTACGAGCAGTACTTC.

This clonotype appeared many times. This chain links TRBV6-6 with TRBJ1-6, with D perhaps matching TRBD1 (5 bases). V was trimmed by 5 bases and J by 5 bases, leaving 16 bases between them. The CDR3 length is 16 residues. Germline-derived CDR1 and CDR2 are MNHNY and SVGAGI (reference sequence). The chain's CDR3 is CASSHWGELDNSPLHF. DNA for the CDR3: TGTGCCAGCAGTCACTGGGGGGAGTTGGATAATTCACCCCTCCACTTT.

Many counts were recorded for this clonotype. The V call is TRBV5-6, the J call TRBJ2-3; 10 bases are a match to TRBD2. The junction had 5 bases not matched to a gene; V was cut back by 1 base and J by 9 bases. There are 14 residues in the CDR3. Germline V lookup: CDR1 SGHDT, CDR2 YYEEEE. The CDR3 bases are TGTGCCAGCAGCTTGTGGCTAGCGGGGGACACGCAGTATTTT. Translated, it gives CASSLWLAGDTQYF. The full variable domain, completed using reference TRBV5-6 and TRBJ2-3, is DAGVTQSPTHLIKTRGQQVTLRCSPKSGHDTVSWYQQALGQGPQFIFQYYEEEERQRGNFPDRFSGHQFPNYSSELNVNALLLGDSALYLCASSLWLAGDTQYFGPGTRLTVL.

This clonotype was observed a handful of times. The genes are TRBV10-3 and TRBJ2-3, with 12 nucleotides matching TRBD2. Germline V CDR1 and CDR2: ENHRY, SYGVKD. V shed 2 bases and J 0 bases; nucleotides not matched to a gene: 0. The CDR3 consists of 16 residues. CDR3 loop: CAISETSGGSTDTQYF. The CDR3 nucleotides are TGTGCCATCAGTGAGACTAGCGGGGGGAGCACAGATACGCAGTATTTT.

This clonotype turned up a few times. With a much larger clone just one base away, this may be a read error. V is TRBV20-1 and J is TRBJ1-4; TRBD1 agrees at 7 bases. Germline assignment: CDR1 DFQATT and CDR2 SNEGSKA (reference sequence). The CDR3 runs to 13 residues. CDR3 amino acids: CSAKGGAGETLFF. The DNA of the CDR3 is TGCAGTGCAAAAGGGGGCGCTGGGGAAACACTGTTTTTT.

This clonotype was detected a few times. A much larger clone lies a single base off, so this may be a read error. This CDR3 is CSAQPLSYNAQFF. The CDR3, as DNA: TGCAGTGCCCAGCCCCTTTCCTACAATGCGCAGTTCTTC. This rearrangement joins TRBV20-1 to TRBJ2-1; D is undetermined. CDR3 size: 13 residues. Germline V gene sequence: CDR1 DFQATT, CDR2 SNEGSKA (reference sequence).

This clonotype showed up many times. J is TRBJ2-2 and V is TRBV11-2; D gene unclear. Trimming cost V 5 bases and J 4 bases, with 11 bases left between them. The CDR3 is 14 residues long. Germline CDR1 SGHAT, CDR2 FQNNGV. CDR3 coding DNA: TGTGCCAGCAGCCCTGGTCCGTCCACCGGGGAGCTGTTTTTT. It yields the protein CASSPGPSTGELFF.

This clonotype was counted many times. The chain combines TRBV6-5 with TRBJ1-2; 7 bases align to TRBD1. Germline V gives CDR1 MNHEY, CDR2 SVGAGI. Trimming cost V 4 bases and J 0 bases; bases outside gene matches: 5. This CDR3 spans 15 amino acids. Here the CDR3 reads CASSSTGTANYGYTF. The CDR3 DNA sequence: TGTGCCAGCAGTTCGACCGGGACAGCTAACTATGGCTACACCTTC.

Only a few counts were recorded for this clonotype. The genes are TRBV6-2 or TRBV6-3 and TRBJ2-7, with 7 bases that match TRBD1. The germline gives CDR1 MNHEY, CDR2 SVGEGT. J lost 6 bases, V lost 5 bases, and 13 bases had no gene match. This CDR3 region has 15 residues. The DNA of the CDR3 is TGTGCCAGCAGTCACGCAGACAGGGAGAGTTCCGAGCAGTACGTC. Residues: CASSHADRESSEQYV.

This clonotype appeared a few times. Sequence at one end of the junction differs from germline and may be a read error. The rearrangement joins TRBV11-2 to TRBJ1-2; no definite D call. Germline assignment: CDR1 SGHAT and CDR2 FQNNGV. The CDR3 loop spans 16 amino acids. CDR3: CTSSPVRSPGSYGYTF. CDR3 nucleotides: TGTACCAGCAGCCCTGTAAGGAGTCCCGGCTCCTATGGCTACACCTTC.